Listed below are T cell receptor beta chains from one sample, sequenced in a study of T cell repertoires in cytomegalovirus infection. From the reads, TCRdb called clonotypes with MiXCR, one entry per CDR3 protein. The repertoire holds about 740,000 distinct CDR3 sequences, approximately 33% seen once, with roughly 18% in the top ten. The antigens these receptors bind are not known. The input for sequencing was cultured PBMCs, taken from culture after CMV antigen stimulation. Receptor source: a human donor in good health (CMV status not recorded). Some clones in this sample may be carry-over from other donors' samples. Both conserved end residues are part of each CDR3. The order of the fields is D gene, V gene, clone size, J gene, CDR3 protein, CDR3 DNA. The D gene is left open where the match is weak. For some rows the clone size is stated as once, few or many, or as a class when expanded; others skip it.

NA	TRBV19	NA	TRBJ1-1	CASSIVAIKNTEAFF	TGTGCCAGTAGTATAGTGGCCATCAAGAACACTGAAGCTTTCTTT
TRBD2	TRBV7-6	few	TRBJ2-1	CASSSPGTRVGNEQFF	TGTGCCAGCAGCAGCCCCGGGACTAGGGTGGGCAATGAGCAGTTCTTC
NA	TRBV19	NA	TRBJ1-1	CASSIFPDRNTEAFF	TGTGCCAGTAGTATATTTCCCGACAGGAACACTGAAGCTTTCTTT
TRBD1	TRBV7-2	many	TRBJ1-2	CASSLLTGPNYGYTF	TGTGCCAGCAGCTTATTGACAGGGCCTAACTATGGCTACACCTTC
TRBD2	TRBV5-5	NA	TRBJ2-3	CASIRPSGTPTDTQYF	TGTGCCAGCATTAGGCCCAGCGGGACTCCCACAGATACGCAGTATTTT
NA	TRBV12-3/TRBV12-4	few	TRBJ2-2	CASSLDSGQNTGELFF	TGTGCCAGCAGTCTTGATAGCGGCCAGAACACCGGGGAGCTGTTTTTT
NA	TRBV6-1	NA	TRBJ2-1	CASRAIGSSYNEQFF	TGTGCCAGCAGGGCCATTGGGAGCTCCTACAATGAGCAGTTCTTC
TRBD2	TRBV28	few	TRBJ2-1	CASSTGTKQFF	TGTGCCAGCAGCACCGGGACTAAGCAGTTCTTC
TRBD2	TRBV18	NA	TRBJ2-3	CASSKAGGVDTQYF	TGTGCCAGCTCAAAAGCGGGGGGAGTGGATACGCAGTATTTT
TRBD1	TRBV7-8	many	TRBJ1-6	CASSLSLMGQGGSPLHF	TGTGCCAGCAGCTTATCCCTAATGGGACAGGGGGGATCACCCCTCCACTTT
NA	TRBV12-3/TRBV12-4	NA	TRBJ1-2	CASSPTGNPGYTF	TGTGCCAGCAGTCCTACAGGTAACCCTGGCTACACCTTC